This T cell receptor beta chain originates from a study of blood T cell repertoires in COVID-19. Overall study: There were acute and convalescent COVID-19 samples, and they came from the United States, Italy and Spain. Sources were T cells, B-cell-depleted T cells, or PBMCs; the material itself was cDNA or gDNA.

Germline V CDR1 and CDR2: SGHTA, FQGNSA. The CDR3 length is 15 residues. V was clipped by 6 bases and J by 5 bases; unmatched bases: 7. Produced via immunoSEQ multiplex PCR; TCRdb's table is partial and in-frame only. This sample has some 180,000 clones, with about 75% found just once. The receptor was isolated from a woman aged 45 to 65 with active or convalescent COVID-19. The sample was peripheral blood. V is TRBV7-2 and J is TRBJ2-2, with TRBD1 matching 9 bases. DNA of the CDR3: TGTGCCAGCAGTTCCGGGACAGGGCATACCGGGGAGCTGTTTTTT. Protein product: CASSSGTGHTGELFF.